Following are 9 T cell receptor beta chains from one sample sequenced in a study of blood T cell repertoires in COVID-19. The method was immunoSEQ multiplex PCR; TCRdb's version includes in-frame clones alone and lacks a portion of them. The sample holds over 250,000 clones, over 75% seen once. Sequencing used peripheral blood. These receptors were obtained from a man between 45 and 60 years old with active or convalescent COVID-19.

The chain is built from TRBV2 and TRBJ2-1; TRBD2 might be the D (6 bases). Germline V gives CDR1 SNHLY, CDR2 FYNNEI. V was trimmed by 3 bases and J by 2 bases, leaving 17 bases between them. The CDR3 sequence is 17 residues long. Here the CDR3 reads CASSDWSGGWAYNEQFF. In DNA, the CDR3 is TGTGCCAGCAGTGATTGGAGCGGAGGGTGGGCCTACAATGAGCAGTTCTTC.

The V call is TRBV4-2, the J call TRBJ2-2, with 8 bases aligning to TRBD1. The germline V gene has CDR1 LGHNA and CDR2 YNFKEQ. Trimming at V came to 1 base and at J to 7 bases, leaving 5 bases not matched to a gene. This CDR3 is built from 15 residues. This chain's CDR3 is CASSQVQGAGGELFF. In DNA, the CDR3 is TGTGCCAGCAGCCAAGTCCAGGGGGCAGGCGGGGAGCTGTTTTTT.

V is TRBV28 and J is TRBJ2-4; no reliable D call. CDR3 length equals 15 residues. V shed 6 bases and J shed 0 bases, with 12 bases lying between them. Germline V gene data show CDR1 as MDHEN and CDR2 as SYDVKM. The DNA for the CDR3 is TGTGCCAGCAGCCCCCTATCGGTAGCCAAAAACATTCAGTACTTC. It is translated as CASSPLSVAKNIQYF.

The genes are TRBV3-1 (or the pseudogene TRBV3-2) and TRBJ1-1; no clear D. Germline lookup yields CDR1 LGHDT and CDR2 YNNKEL (reference sequence). Trimming left V 0 bases short and J 5 bases short, with 7 bases between. This CDR3 spans 13 amino acids. DNA of the CDR3: TGTGCCAGCAGCCAAGAGACGGGGACTGAAGCTTTCTTT. Translated: CASSQETGTEAFF.

The V call is TRBV6-2 or TRBV6-3, the J call TRBJ2-5; possible D gene TRBD1, 5 bases. The CDR3 contains 14 residues. Germline-derived CDR1 and CDR2 are MNHEY and SVGEGT. Trimming removed 2 bases from V and 3 bases from J, with 10 bases in between. The CDR3 loop reads CASSYPAGKETQYF. The DNA for the CDR3 is TGTGCCAGCAGTTACCCGGCAGGGAAAGAGACCCAGTACTTC.

This clone was detected a few times. DNA of the CDR3: TGTGCCAGCAGCTTATTAAGGGAGTCCGGGGAGCTGTTTTTT. This gives the protein CASSLLRESGELFF. V is TRBV7-9 and J is TRBJ2-2; possibly TRBD2 for D (5 bases). The CDR3 runs to 14 residues. The V and J ends lost 2 bases and 6 bases respectively, with 10 bases between them. The germline V gene encodes CDR1 SEHNR and CDR2 FQNEAQ (reference sequence).

The V and J genes are TRBV7-9 and TRBJ1-1, with D tentatively TRBD1 (6 bases). From germline, CDR1 is SEHNR and CDR2 FQNEAQ (reference sequence). With 8 bases removed from V and 5 bases from J, the gap between germline ends came to 18 bases. The CDR3 runs 14 residues. CDR3: CASAQGSFFTEAFF. In nucleotides, the CDR3 is TGTGCCAGCGCACAGGGTTCTTTTTTTACTGAAGCTTTCTTT. Drawing the rest from reference TRBV7-9 and TRBJ1-1, the complete variable domain is DTGVSQNPRHKITKRGQNVTFRCDPISEHNRLYWYRQTLGQGPEFLTYFQNEAQLEKSRLLSDRFSAERPKGSFSTLEIQRTEQGDSAMYLCASAQGSFFTEAFFGQGTRLTVV.

The chain has TRBV28 and TRBJ1-3, with D unclear. CDR3 length equals 14 residues. The germline V gene has CDR1 MDHEN and CDR2 SYDVKM. V was clipped by 11 bases and J by 0 bases, with 14 bases between them. CDR3 DNA: TGTGCCTCCCGCCCACACCTCTCTGGAAACACCATATATTTT. It specifies CASRPHLSGNTIYF.

This clone was seen once. The chain links TRBV7-6 to TRBJ1-4; 8 positions match TRBD1. Trimming at V came to 3 bases and at J to 7 bases, leaving 7 bases not matched to a gene. There are 15 residues in the CDR3. Germline CDR1 reads SGHVS; CDR2 reads FNYEAQ. CDR3 DNA sequence: TGTGCCAGCAGCTTGGGGACAGGCCCGACTGAAAAACTGTTTTTT. Residues: CASSLGTGPTEKLFF.